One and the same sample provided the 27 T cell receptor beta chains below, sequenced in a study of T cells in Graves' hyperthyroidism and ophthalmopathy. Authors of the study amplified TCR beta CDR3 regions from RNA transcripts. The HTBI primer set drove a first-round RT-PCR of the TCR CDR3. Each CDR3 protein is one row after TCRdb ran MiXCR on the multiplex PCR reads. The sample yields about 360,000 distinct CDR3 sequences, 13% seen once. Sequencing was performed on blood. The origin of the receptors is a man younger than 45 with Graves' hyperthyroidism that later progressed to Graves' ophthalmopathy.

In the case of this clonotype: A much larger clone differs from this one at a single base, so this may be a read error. CDR3 loop: CSARGALAGEETQYF. CDR3 bases: TGCAGTGCTAGAGGGGCGCTAGCGGGGGAAGAGACCCAGTACTTC. The chain links TRBV20-1 to TRBJ2-5, with 10 nucleotides matching TRBD2. CDR1 and CDR2 (germline): DFQATT, SNEGSKA (reference sequence). This CDR3 has 15 amino acids. The junction had 5 bases not matched to a gene; V was cut back by 1 base and J by 3 bases.

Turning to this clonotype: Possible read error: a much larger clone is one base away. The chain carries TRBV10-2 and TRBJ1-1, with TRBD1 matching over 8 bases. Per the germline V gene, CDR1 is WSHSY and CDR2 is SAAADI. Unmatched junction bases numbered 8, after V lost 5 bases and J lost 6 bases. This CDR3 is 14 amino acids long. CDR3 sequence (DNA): TGCGCCAGCAGTAAGCAGGGGGCAGTCCCTGAAGCTTTCTTT. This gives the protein CASSKQGAVPEAFF.

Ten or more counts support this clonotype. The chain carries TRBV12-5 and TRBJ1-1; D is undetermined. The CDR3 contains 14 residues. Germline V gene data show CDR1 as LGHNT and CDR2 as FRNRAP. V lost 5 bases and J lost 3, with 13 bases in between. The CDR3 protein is CASGLGPEDTEAFF. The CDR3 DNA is TGTGCTAGTGGTCTAGGTCCGGAGGACACTGAAGCTTTCTTT.

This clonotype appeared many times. CDR3 sequence reads: CASSYSGAYNEQFF. CDR3 coding DNA: TGTGCCAGCAGTTACTCTGGGGCCTACAATGAGCAGTTCTTC. The genes are TRBV6-6 and TRBJ2-1; D is ambiguous. Germline V gene data show CDR1 as MNHNY and CDR2 as SVGAGI (reference sequence). The CDR3 is 14 residues long. V was clipped by 0 bases and J by 2 bases, with 5 bases between them.

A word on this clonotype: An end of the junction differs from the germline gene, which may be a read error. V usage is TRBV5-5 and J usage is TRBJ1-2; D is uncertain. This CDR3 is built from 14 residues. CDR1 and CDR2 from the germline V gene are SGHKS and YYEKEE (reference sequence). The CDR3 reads CTSSLAELDYGYTF. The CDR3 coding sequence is TGTACCAGCAGCTTGGCCGAATTGGACTATGGCTACACCTTC.

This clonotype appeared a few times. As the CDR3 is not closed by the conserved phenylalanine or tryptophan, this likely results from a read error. The CDR3 DNA reads as TGTGCCAGCAGCCAATACGGGACAGGGAACTATGGCTACACCTCC. Amino acids: CASSQYGTGNYGYTS. This rearrangement joins TRBV7-9 to TRBJ1-2; TRBD1 matches at 9 bases. Unmatched junction bases numbered 6, after V lost 5 bases and J lost 2 bases. Germline CDR1 reads SEHNR; CDR2 reads FQNEAQ (reference sequence). The CDR3 length is 15 residues.

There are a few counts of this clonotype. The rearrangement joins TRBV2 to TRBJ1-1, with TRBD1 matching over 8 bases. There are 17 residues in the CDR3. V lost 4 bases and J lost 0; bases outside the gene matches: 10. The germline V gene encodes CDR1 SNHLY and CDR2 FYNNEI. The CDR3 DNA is TGTGCCAGCAGTGTGGGGACAGGCGTTTCAATGAACACTGAAGCTTTCTTT. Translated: CASSVGTGVSMNTEAFF.

CDR3 coding DNA: TGCAGTGCTAGCGAATTCGTCGGACTAGCGGGGAAACAGTACTTC. Protein product: CSASEFVGLAGKQYF. The chain employs TRBV20-1 and TRBJ2-4; 12 bases match TRBD2. Trimming took 3 bases from V and 13 from J; bases not matched to a gene: 13. CDR1 is DFQATT, CDR2 SNEGSKA, per germline (reference sequence). CDR3 length: 15 residues.

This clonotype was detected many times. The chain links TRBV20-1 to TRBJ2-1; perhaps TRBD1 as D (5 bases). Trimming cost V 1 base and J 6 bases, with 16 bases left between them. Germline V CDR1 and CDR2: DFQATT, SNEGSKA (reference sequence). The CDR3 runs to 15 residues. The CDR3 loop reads CSARGKGNCGNEQFF. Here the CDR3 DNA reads TGCAGTGCTAGAGGGAAGGGGAACTGTGGCAATGAGCAGTTCTTC.

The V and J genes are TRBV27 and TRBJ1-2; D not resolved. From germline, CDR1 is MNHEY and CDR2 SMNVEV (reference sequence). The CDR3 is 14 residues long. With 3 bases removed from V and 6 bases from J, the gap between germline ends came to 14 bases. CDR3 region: CASSFQVSSDGYTF. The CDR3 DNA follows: TGTGCCAGCAGTTTCCAGGTTTCGTCGGATGGCTACACCTTC.

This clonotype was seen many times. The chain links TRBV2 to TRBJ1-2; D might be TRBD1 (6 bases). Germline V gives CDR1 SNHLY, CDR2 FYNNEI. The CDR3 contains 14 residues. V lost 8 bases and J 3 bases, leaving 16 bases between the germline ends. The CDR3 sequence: CASSEGQGYYGYTF. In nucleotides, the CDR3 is TGTGCCAGCTCTGAGGGCCAGGGGTACTATGGCTACACCTTC.

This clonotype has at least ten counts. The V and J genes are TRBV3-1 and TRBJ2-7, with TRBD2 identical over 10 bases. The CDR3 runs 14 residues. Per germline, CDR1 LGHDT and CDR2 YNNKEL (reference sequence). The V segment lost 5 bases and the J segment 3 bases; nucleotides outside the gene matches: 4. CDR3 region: CASSGSGGFYEQYF. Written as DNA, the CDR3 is TGTGCCAGCAGCGGTAGCGGGGGGTTCTACGAGCAGTACTTC.

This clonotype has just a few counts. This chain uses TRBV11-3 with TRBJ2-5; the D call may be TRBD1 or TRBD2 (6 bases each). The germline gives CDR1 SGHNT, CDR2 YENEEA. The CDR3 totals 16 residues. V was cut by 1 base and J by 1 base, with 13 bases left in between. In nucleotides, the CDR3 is TGTGCCAGCAGCTTAGCGGGGGCCCGCCCCCAAGAGACCCAGTACTTC. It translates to CASSLAGARPQETQYF.

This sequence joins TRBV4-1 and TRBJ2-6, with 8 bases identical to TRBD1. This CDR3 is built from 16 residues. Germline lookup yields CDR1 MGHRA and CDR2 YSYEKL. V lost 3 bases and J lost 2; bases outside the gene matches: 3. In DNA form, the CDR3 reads TGCGCCAGCAGCCAGACCAGGGGGCCTGGGGCCAACGTCCTGACTTTC. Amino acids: CASSQTRGPGANVLTF.

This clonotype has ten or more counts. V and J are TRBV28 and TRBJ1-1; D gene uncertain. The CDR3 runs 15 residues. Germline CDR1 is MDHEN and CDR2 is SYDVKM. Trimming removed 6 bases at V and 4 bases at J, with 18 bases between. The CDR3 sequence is CASRSGGPSITEAFF. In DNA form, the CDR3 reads TGTGCCAGCAGGTCCGGAGGACCCTCGATCACTGAAGCTTTCTTT.

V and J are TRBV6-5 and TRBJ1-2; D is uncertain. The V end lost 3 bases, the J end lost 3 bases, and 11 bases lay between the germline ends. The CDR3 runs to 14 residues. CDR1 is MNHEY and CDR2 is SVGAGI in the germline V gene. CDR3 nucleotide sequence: TGTGCCAGCAGTTATGGCGGCCCGCACTATGGCTACACCTTC. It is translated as CASSYGGPHYGYTF.

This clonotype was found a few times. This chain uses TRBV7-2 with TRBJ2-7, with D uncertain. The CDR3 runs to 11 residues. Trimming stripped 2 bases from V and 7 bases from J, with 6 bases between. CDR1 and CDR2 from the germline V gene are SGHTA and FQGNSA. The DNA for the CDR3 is TGTGCCAGCAGCTTATCTAAGGAGCAGTACTTC. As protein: CASSLSKEQYF.

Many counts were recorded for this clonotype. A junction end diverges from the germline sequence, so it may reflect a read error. CDR3 nucleotides: TGTGCCAGCACCTTAGGGATCGGTGGTTATGGCTACACCTTC. Translated: CASTLGIGGYGYTF. The chain recombines TRBV11-2 with TRBJ1-2; no reliable D call. The CDR3 totals 14 residues. The V gene's germline CDR1 is SGHAT and CDR2 FQNNGV.

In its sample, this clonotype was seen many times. The CDR3 coding sequence is TGTGCCAGCAGTCCCCAGGGTGGCCTAAATCAGCCCCAGCATTTT. It specifies CASSPQGGLNQPQHF. The chain is built from TRBV12-3 or TRBV12-4 and TRBJ1-5; TRBD1 might be the D (5 bases). V lost 5 bases and J 4 bases, leaving 15 bases between the germline ends. There are 15 residues in the CDR3.

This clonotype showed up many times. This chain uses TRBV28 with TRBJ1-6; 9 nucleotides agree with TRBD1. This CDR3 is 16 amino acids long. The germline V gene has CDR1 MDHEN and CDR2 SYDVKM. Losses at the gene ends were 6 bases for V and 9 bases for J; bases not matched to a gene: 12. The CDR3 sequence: CASSSDTGGFSSPLHF. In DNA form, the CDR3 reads TGTGCCAGCAGCTCCGATACAGGGGGCTTTAGTTCACCCCTCCACTTT.

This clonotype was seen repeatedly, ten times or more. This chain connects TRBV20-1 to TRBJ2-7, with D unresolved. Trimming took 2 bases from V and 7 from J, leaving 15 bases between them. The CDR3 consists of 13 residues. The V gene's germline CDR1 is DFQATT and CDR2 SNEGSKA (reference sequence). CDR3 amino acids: CSARPPAAEEQYF. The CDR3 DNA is TGCAGTGCTAGACCCCCCGCCGCGGAGGAGCAGTACTTC.

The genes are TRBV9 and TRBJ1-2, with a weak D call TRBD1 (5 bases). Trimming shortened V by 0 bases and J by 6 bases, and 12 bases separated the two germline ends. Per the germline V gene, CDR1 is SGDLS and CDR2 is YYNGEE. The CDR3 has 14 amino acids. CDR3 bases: TGTGCCAGCAGCGTAGTTGGGGGGAGGCATGGCTACACCTTC. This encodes CASSVVGGRHGYTF.

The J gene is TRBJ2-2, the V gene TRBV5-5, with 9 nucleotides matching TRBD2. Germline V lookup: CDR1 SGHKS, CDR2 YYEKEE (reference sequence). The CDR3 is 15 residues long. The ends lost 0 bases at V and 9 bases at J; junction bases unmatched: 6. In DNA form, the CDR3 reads TGTGCCAGCAGCTTGGAGGGCGGGGGGGCCCGGGAGCTGTTTTTT. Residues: CASSLEGGGARELFF.

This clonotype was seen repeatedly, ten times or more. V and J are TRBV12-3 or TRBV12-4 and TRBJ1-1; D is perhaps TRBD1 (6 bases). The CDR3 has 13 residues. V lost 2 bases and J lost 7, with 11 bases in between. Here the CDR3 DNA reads TGTGCCAGCAGTTTACTGGGGGCCGGTGAAGCTTTCTTT. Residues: CASSLLGAGEAFF.

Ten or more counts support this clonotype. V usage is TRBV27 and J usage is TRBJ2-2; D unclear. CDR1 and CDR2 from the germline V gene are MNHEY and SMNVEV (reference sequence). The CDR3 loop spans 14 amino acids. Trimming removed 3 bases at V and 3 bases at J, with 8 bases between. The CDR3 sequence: CASSLGYDTGELFF. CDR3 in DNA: TGTGCCAGCAGTTTGGGGTACGACACCGGGGAGCTGTTTTTT.

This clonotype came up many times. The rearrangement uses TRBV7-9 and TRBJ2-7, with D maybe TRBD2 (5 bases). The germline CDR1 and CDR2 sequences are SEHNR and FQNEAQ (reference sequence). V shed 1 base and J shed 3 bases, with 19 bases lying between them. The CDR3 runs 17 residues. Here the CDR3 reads CASSLEYRGLQNYEQYF. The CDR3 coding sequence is TGTGCCAGCAGCTTAGAGTACCGGGGTCTCCAAAACTACGAGCAGTACTTC. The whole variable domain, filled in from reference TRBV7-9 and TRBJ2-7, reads DTGVSQNPRHKITKRGQNVTFRCDPISEHNRLYWYRQTLGQGPEFLTYFQNEAQLEKSRLLSDRFSAERPKGSFSTLEIQRTEQGDSAMYLCASSLEYRGLQNYEQYFGPGTRLTVT.

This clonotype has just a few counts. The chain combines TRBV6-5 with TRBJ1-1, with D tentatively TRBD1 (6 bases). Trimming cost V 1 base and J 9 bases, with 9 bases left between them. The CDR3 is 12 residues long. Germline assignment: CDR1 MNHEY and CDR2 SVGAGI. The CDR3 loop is CASSYLGGKAFF. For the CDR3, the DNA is TGTGCCAGCAGTTACTTAGGGGGAAAAGCTTTCTTT.